Listed here is a single T cell receptor (beta chain). These data are taken from a study of PD-L1 blockade in urothelial cancer. As for the study in general: Prior chemotherapy ranged from 0 to 3 regimens per patient. Blood-derived samples held a median approximately 140,000 T cells.

V lost 5 bases and J lost 11; bases outside the gene matches: 17. Germline CDR1 SGHTA, CDR2 FQGTGA. The CDR3 is made up of 16 amino acids. Produced via immunoSEQ multiplex PCR; TCRdb's table is partial and in-frame only. The table records 50,000 to 55,000 clones, 70% to 80% of them present only once. This TCR was recovered from a man between 65 and 85 years old with urothelial cancer. V and J are TRBV7-3 and TRBJ1-5, with 8 bases matching TRBD1. Sequenced here: PBMCs, sampled around atezolizumab (anti-PD-L1) treatment. As DNA, the CDR3 is TGTGCCAGCAGCAAAAATCGGACAGGGCGGGAGGGGGCCCAGCATTTT. Protein: CASSKNRTGREGAQHF.